These T cell receptor beta chains were read from a single sample in a study of T cell responses to AZD1222 COVID-19 vaccine. Profiled with immunoSEQ multiplex PCR; TCRdb holds only in-frame clones, not every one. The sample contains roughly 100,000 clones, approximately 90% of which appear only once. Sequencing was performed on peripheral blood, taken on day 0 of AZD1222 vaccination. Receptor source: an adult in good health. The CDR3 runs from the conserved cysteine through the conserved F or W. A D gene is named only where the DNA matches it firmly. Size tells how often a clone was seen (once, few, many) or the class of an expanded clone, and some rows leave it out.

>TRBJ1-2|TRBV5-4|.|.
TGTGCCAGCAGCCCAAACAGTTACTATGGCTACACCTTC
CASSPNSYYGYTF
>TRBJ2-7|TRBV7-2|.|.
TGTGCCAGCAGTTTTCCCCAGGGGGGCGACTACGAGCAGTACTTC
CASSFPQGGDYEQYF
>TRBJ1-5|TRBV19|TRBD1|.
TGTGCCAGTAGTGGACAGGGGATAAATCAGCCCCAGCATTTT
CASSGQGINQPQHF
>TRBJ2-4|TRBV30|.|once
TGTGCCTGGAGTGTAACTCTGTTAGCCAAAAACATTCAGTACTTC
CAWSVTLLAKNIQYF
>TRBJ2-1|TRBV30|TRBD1|.
TGTGCCTGGCACAGGGGGCGCAAAAATGAGCAGTTCTTC
CAWHRGRKNEQFF
>TRBJ1-2|TRBV2|.|.
TGTGCCAGCACCTCTGTTATTAGCTACTATTCTAACTATGGCTACACCTTC
CASTSVISYYSNYGYTF
>TRBJ2-7|TRBV28|.|.
TGTGCCAGCAGTTTATCGCCTCAGGGTCGGTACGAGCAGTACTTC
CASSLSPQGRYEQYF
>TRBJ1-6|TRBV15|.|.
TGTGCCACCAGCAGAGGTGGACAATTCACCCTCCACTTT
CATSRGGQFTLHF
>TRBJ1-2|TRBV19|TRBD1|.
TGTGCCAGTACCCCCCTCGACAGGGACGCGGGCTACACCTTC
CASTPLDRDAGYTF
>TRBJ1-1|TRBV5-5|.|.
TGTGCCAGCAGCGCACAGGAGTCCACTGAAGCTTTCTTT
CASSAQESTEAFF
>TRBJ1-4|TRBV2|TRBD1|.
TGTGCCAGCAGCTGGACAGGGAGGGGAAAACTGTTTTTT
CASSWTGRGKLFF
>TRBJ1-2|TRBV5-1|TRBD1|.
TGCGCCAGCAGCCTAGACAGGGACTATGGCTACACCTTC
CASSLDRDYGYTF
>TRBJ1-1|TRBV9|.|.
TGTGCCAGCAGCGTCCGACAGGAAGGAACTGAAGCTTTCTTT
CASSVRQEGTEAFF
>TRBJ2-1|TRBV2|.|.
TGTGCCAGCAGTCGGGCAGGGGAAGAGATGAATGAGCAGTTCTTC
CASSRAGEEMNEQFF
>TRBJ1-1|TRBV28|.|.
TGTGCCAGCAGTCCCGGGGTGAGGAACACTGAAGCTTTCTTT
CASSPGVRNTEAFF
>TRBJ2-2|TRBV4-1|.|.
TGCGCCAGCAGCCAAGAGGGGGCTAGGGACACCGGGGAGCTGTTTTTT
CASSQEGARDTGELFF
>TRBJ2-5|TRBV6-5|.|.
TGTGCCAGCAGTTACTCGAGGGGTTACCAAGAGACCCAGTACTTC
CASSYSRGYQETQYF
>TRBJ2-2|TRBV5-1|.|.
TGCGCCACACGGGATGTTAGCCCCGGGGAGCTGTTTTTT
CATRDVSPGELFF
>TRBJ1-2|TRBV28|TRBD1|.
TGTGCCAGCAGTTTGTCAGGGGGTGGCTATGGCTACACCTTC
CASSLSGGGYGYTF
>TRBJ1-1|TRBV2|.|few
TGTGCCAGCAGTGATCAGGGAAACACTGAAGCTTTCTTT
CASSDQGNTEAFF
>TRBJ2-7|TRBV19|.|.
TGTGCCAGTAGTATGGGATTATGGGCTGTTAAGTCCTACGAGCAGTACTTC
CASSMGLWAVKSYEQYF
>TRBJ2-5|TRBV5-1|TRBD2|.
TGCGCCAGCAGCTTGGCGGTAGCGGGGGGACAAGAGACCCAGTACTTC
CASSLAVAGGQETQYF
>TRBJ1-3|TRBV23-1|.|.
TGCGCCAGCAGTCAATCTTGCAGGAGCTCTGGAAACACCATATATTTT
CASSQSCRSSGNTIYF
>TRBJ1-5|TRBV6-5|.|.
TGTGCCAGCATCGGGGACGGCTATAGCAATCAGCCCCAGCATTTT
CASIGDGYSNQPQHF
>TRBJ2-1|TRBV5-4|TRBD2|.
TGTGCCAGCAGCTACCGCGGGGGGGAGGACAATGAGCAGTTCTTC
CASSYRGGEDNEQFF
>TRBJ1-6|TRBV30|.|.
TGTGCCTGGAATGGTCCAGATTATAATTCACCCCTCCACTTT
CAWNGPDYNSPLHF
>TRBJ2-1|TRBV11-2|.|.
TGTGCCAGCAGCTTATCCGTGCGTAATGAGCAGTTCTTC
CASSLSVRNEQFF
>TRBJ2-1|TRBV6-6|TRBD1|.
TGTGCCAGCAGTCAACGGGTGTCCGGGACAGGGCGCTACAATGAGCAGTTCTTC
CASSQRVSGTGRYNEQFF
>TRBJ2-5|TRBV10-1|.|.
TGCGCCAGCAGTGCAACAGCCCAAGAGACCCAGTACTTC
CASSATAQETQYF
>TRBJ1-5|TRBV7-3|.|.
TGTGCCAGCCCATCGGATCAGCCCCAGCATTTT
CASPSDQPQHF
>TRBJ2-7|TRBV18|TRBD1|.
TGTGCCAGCTCACCAAGGGGACAGGGTACCCACGAGCAGTACTTC
CASSPRGQGTHEQYF